Listed below are T cell receptor beta chains from one sample, sequenced in a study of shared clonotypes between healthy human individuals. The table came from immunoSEQ multiplex PCR; TCRdb's copy has only in-frame clones and leaves some out. The sample has about 2.4 million clones; approximately 93% are singletons. The sequencing sample was made of naive CD4+ T cells from PBMCs. These receptors originate from a man aged 18 to 29 in good health. Some clones in this sample may be carry-over from other donors' samples. CDR3s include the opening cysteine and the closing phenylalanine or tryptophan. The order of the fields is V gene, CDR3 length, J gene, CDR3 protein.

>TRBV5-4|14|TRBJ2-5
CASSLGVRQETQYF
>TRBV9|18|TRBJ2-2
CASSVEPSGRTNTGELFF
>TRBV9|14|TRBJ2-5
CASSQSGQQETQYF
>TRBV18|14|TRBJ2-7
CASSPGPGTYEQYF
>TRBV6-1|14|TRBJ2-3
CASSTQAVPDTQYF
>TRBV5-4|15|TRBJ2-7
CASSLEAGKTYEQYF
>TRBV28|12|TRBJ1-2
CASSLQKGGYTF
>TRBV25-1|11|TRBJ1-1
CASRTATEAFF
>TRBV5-1|14|TRBJ2-1
CASSSGTSIYEQFF
>TRBV5-4|15|TRBJ2-7
CASSLGQGGSYEQYF
>TRBV28|14|TRBJ2-7
CASSPGTGLYEQYF
>TRBV6-1|13|TRBJ2-7
CASSVKGTDEQYF
>TRBV6-5|15|TRBJ2-7
CASSYPSQGDYEQYF
>TRBV6-6|15|TRBJ2-5
CASSYRMGVQETQYF
>TRBV7-9|11|TRBJ2-5
CASSSQETQYF
>TRBV2|15|TRBJ1-5
CASRKGKQVWLPQHF
>TRBV10-3|15|TRBJ2-1
CAISEPGAGANEQFF
>TRBV15|15|TRBJ1-2
CATSRAPAGRYGYTF
>TRBV18|12|TRBJ1-4
CASSTSQGELFF
>TRBV5-4|15|TRBJ2-1
CASSLGGTSHNEQFF
>TRBV29-1|13|TRBJ1-1
CSVAGTVNTEAFF
>TRBV6-5|12|TRBJ1-5
CASGTFTQPQHF
>TRBV19|14|TRBJ1-2
CASSIGGGTYGYTF
>TRBV6-5|14|TRBJ1-1
CASSYGRSGAEAFF
>TRBV11-3|19|TRBJ2-1
CASSLGASGRSEPYNEQFF
>TRBV21-1|12|TRBJ2-2
CASSLPPGELFF
>TRBV6-1|12|TRBJ2-1
CASKPGGNEQFF
>TRBV7-2|17|TRBJ2-5
CASSPRHSSTPPDTQYF
>TRBV4-2|14|TRBJ2-7
CASSQEVGAREQYF
>TRBV5-6|15|TRBJ2-5
CASAVGFGRGETQYF
>TRBV7-9|12|TRBJ1-1
CASSWISTEAFF
>TRBV2|15|TRBJ2-1
CASRSGTDSYNEQFF
>TRBV15|16|TRBJ1-4
CATSRDTTRSSEKLFF
>TRBV4-1|16|TRBJ2-3
CASSQGLAGGADTQYF
>TRBV7-2|15|TRBJ1-1
CASSLFKQGVSEAFF
>TRBV27|13|TRBJ2-1
CASSTSGRDEQFF
>TRBV7-6|12|TRBJ2-1
CASSLDPYLWFF
>TRBV28|15|TRBJ2-7
CASSLGGQGSYEQYF
>TRBV7-2|15|TRBJ1-1
CASSPSGTVNTEAFF
>TRBV6-5|15|TRBJ1-2
CASKTGVGPLYGYTF
>TRBV15|14|TRBJ2-1
CATSSDGPNREQFF
>TRBV6-1|14|TRBJ2-5
CASSRTRSQETQYF
>TRBV5-1|14|TRBJ2-1
CASSQDSSYNEQFF
>TRBV6-5|13|TRBJ2-1
CASSYSSSNEQFF
>TRBV27|15|TRBJ2-2
CASSLRLAGTGELFF
>TRBV2|13|TRBJ2-5
CASSEQGGWTQYF
>TRBV2|17|TRBJ2-6
CASSLRDRDSGANVLTF
>TRBV6-5|11|TRBJ2-3
CASKTRDTQYF
>TRBV2|16|TRBJ2-1
CASRQTSGSSYNEQFF
>TRBV28|13|TRBJ2-3
CASYGTGYDTQYF
>TRBV10-2|16|TRBJ1-2
CASRLAGRAHNYGYTF
>TRBV7-2|17|TRBJ2-3
CASSPIRLAGLTDTQYF
>TRBV7-6|16|TRBJ2-2
CASSLYSGTITGELFF
>TRBV2|15|TRBJ2-7
CASSEGVAGGYEQYF
>TRBV7-9|11|TRBJ2-6
CASSIQGVLTF
>TRBV7-2|16|TRBJ2-1
CASSLWTSGRGNEQFF
>TRBV30|15|TRBJ2-2
CAWSIRASNTGELFF